Reported below is one TCR beta chain. V lost 3 bases, J lost 9 bases, and 7 bases stayed unmatched. This CDR3 spans 14 amino acids. From germline, CDR1 is GTSNPN and CDR2 SVGIG (reference sequence). The data originate from a study of blood T cell repertoires in COVID-19. Study summary: Italy, Spain and the United States were the sources of the convalescent and acute COVID-19 samples. In each case, the material was cDNA or gDNA derived from T cells, B-cell-depleted T cells, or PBMCs.

Under the authors' procedure: Amplified reference gene primers provided the basis for estimating nucleated cell counts. The method was immunoSEQ multiplex PCR; TCRdb's version includes in-frame clones alone and lacks a portion of them. From that table come the V and J calls and clone size; the DNA was used to work out D and trimming. This table has roughly 100,000 clones, roughly four fifths appearing once. This sequence originates from a middle-aged man with active or convalescent COVID-19. J is TRBJ2-1 and V is TRBV30; 11 nucleotides agree with TRBD1. The sequenced material came from peripheral blood. The CDR3 bases are TGTGCCTGGAGGAAAGGACAGGGGGCGGGTGAGCAGTTCTTC. Translating it yields CAWRKGQGAGEQFF.